This T cell receptor (beta chain) was identified during a study of blood T cell repertoires in COVID-19. Study context: The origin of the acute and convalescent COVID-19 samples was the United States, Italy and Spain. T cells, B-cell-depleted T cells, or PBMCs supplied cDNA or gDNA.

Source study methods: Amplification from reference gene primers served as the basis for estimated nucleated cell counts. Profiling relied on immunoSEQ multiplex PCR, and the TCRdb table lists in-frame clones only, not all of them. V and J calls and clone size are as listed in that table; D and trimming were resolved from the DNA. The table has around 200,000 clones, 87% seen once; the top ten hold approximately 3.3%. Germline V lookup: CDR1 SGDLS, CDR2 YYNGEE. V dropped 0 bases and J dropped 6 bases, with 19 bases sitting between them. This CDR3 is 16 amino acids long. The chain recombines TRBV9 with TRBJ2-7; maybe TRBD2 (5 bases). The TCR sequence derives from a man aged 18-30 years with active or convalescent COVID-19. What was sequenced was peripheral blood. The CDR3 bases are TGTGCCAGCAGCGTAGGGGCTTCGGGATGGGCACTCGAGCAGTACTTC. Translating it yields CASSVGASGWALEQYF.